Shown below are 4 T cell receptor beta chains from a single sample sequenced in a study of OX40 agonist ivuxolimab in advanced cancers. TCRdb keeps only in-frame clones here, not all; method: immunoSEQ multiplex PCR. The sample holds approximately 90,000 clones, around nine tenths seen once. Sequences were derived from CD4+ or CD8+ T cells sorted from blood, sampled in a trial of the OX40 agonist ivuxolimab. Source of these receptors: an adult with an advanced solid tumor such as melanoma, head and neck, liver or kidney cancer.

The chain recombines TRBV10-3 with TRBJ1-5; D remains ambiguous. Germline V CDR1 and CDR2: ENHRY, SYGVKD. CDR3 length: 14 amino acids. Trimming took off 0 bases at V and 3 bases at J, with 6 bases between the two ends. In nucleotides, the CDR3 is TGTGCCATCAGTGAGTCGCGGGACAATCAGCCCCAGCATTTT. Translated: CAISESRDNQPQHF.

The chain is built from TRBV28 and TRBJ2-1, with D unclear. V shed 7 bases and J shed 6 bases, with 10 bases lying between them. The germline V gene has CDR1 MDHEN and CDR2 SYDVKM. The CDR3 is 12 residues long. CDR3 DNA sequence: TGTGCCAGCAACGAGGTCCGCAATGAGCAGTTCTTC. Its protein product is CASNEVRNEQFF.

This sequence joins TRBV20-1 and TRBJ1-1, with D tentatively TRBD1 (5 bases). The CDR3 consists of 11 residues. V lost 3 bases to trimming and J lost 10 bases, with 12 bases between them. CDR1 and CDR2 (germline): DFQATT, SNEGSKA (reference sequence). The CDR3 reads CSASRSGGAFF. The CDR3 DNA is TGCAGTGCTAGTAGGTCGGGGGGAGCTTTCTTT.

The chain carries TRBV5-6 and TRBJ2-1, with 7 bases that match TRBD1. The junction had 5 bases not matched to a gene; V was cut back by 2 bases and J by 3 bases. CDR3 length: 15 amino acids. Germline CDR1 SGHDT, CDR2 YYEEEE. The chain's CDR3 is CASSFGQANYNEQFF. In DNA form, the CDR3 reads TGTGCCAGCAGCTTTGGACAGGCCAACTACAATGAGCAGTTCTTC. Based on the CDR3 plus reference TRBV5-6 and TRBJ2-1, the full variable domain is DAGVTQSPTHLIKTRGQQVTLRCSPKSGHDTVSWYQQALGQGPQFIFQYYEEEERQRGNFPDRFSGHQFPNYSSELNVNALLLGDSALYLCASSFGQANYNEQFFGPGTRLTVL.